This TCR beta chain was sequenced in a study of blood T cell repertoires in COVID-19. Study-wide background: Sample material is recorded as cDNA or gDNA derived from T cells, B-cell-depleted T cells, or PBMCs.

Per the germline V gene, CDR1 is SEHNR and CDR2 is FQNEAQ (reference sequence). The CDR3 is 13 amino acids. V was pared by 2 bases and J by 5 bases, with 7 bases between. The authors' processing: Using reference gene primer amplification, nucleated cell counts were estimated. Method: immunoSEQ multiplex PCR; TCRdb's copy keeps in-frame clones and lacks some. That table supplies the V and J calls and clone size; D and trimming were determined from the DNA. The sample lists approximately 430,000 clones, 70% to 90% occurring once. This chain connects TRBV7-9 to TRBJ1-5; D ambiguous. Material: peripheral blood. This clonotype was sampled from a woman aged 25 to 39 with active or convalescent COVID-19. The CDR3 DNA follows: TGTGCCAGCAGCTTACGGTCTGATCAGCCCCAGCATTTT. This translates into CASSLRSDQPQHF.